This paragraph reports one TCR beta chain. This entry is derived from a study of blood T cell repertoires in COVID-19. Assay used: immunoSEQ multiplex PCR; TCRdb lists only in-frame clones, some missing. The sample carries around 300,000 clones, about 91% recorded once. The V segment lost 2 bases and the J segment 9 bases; nucleotides outside the gene matches: 16. This CDR3 contains 17 residues. Germline values: CDR1 MNHEY, CDR2 SVGEGT. Patients in Seattle were enrolled during active infection, then followed longitudinally. The source material was peripheral blood. The chain is built from TRBV6-2 or TRBV6-3 and TRBJ1-5, with 7 bases lining up with TRBD1. The TCR comes from a woman in her 30s with COVID-19, enrolled during active disease. In DNA form, the CDR3 reads TGTGCCAGCAGTTACAACGGAGGGGGCCTACCGGAAGGGCCCCAGCATTTT. This gives the protein CASSYNGGGLPEGPQHF.